These 23 T cell receptor beta chains were sequenced from one sample in a study of cytomegalovirus exposure and HLA in healthy donors (TCRdb year 2017). The library was built by means of the immunoSEQ multiplex PCR assay. The table was pulled from immuneACCESS by TCRdb, which kept in-frame rearrangements only. Such tables lose some clones; where checked, under half of the loss comes from unresolved V genes, and the rest has no known cause. In this sample the table shows about 130,000 clones, roughly 87% of which occur a single time. Jointly, the top ten make up about 1% of the sample. The specimen sequenced was PBMCs. All receptors come from a woman aged 18-29 years in good health and CMV-seronegative.

This chain uses TRBV28 with TRBJ1-2; D is perhaps TRBD1 (6 bases). This CDR3 has 15 residues. Germline values: CDR1 MDHEN, CDR2 SYDVKM. V was shortened by 4 bases and J by 2 bases, with 14 bases between the two germline ends. The CDR3 region has the DNA TGTGCCAGCAGTTCCTGGACAGTTACAAACTATGGCTACACCTTC. As protein: CASSSWTVTNYGYTF.

The V call is TRBV6-5, the J call TRBJ1-4, with D tentatively TRBD1 (5 bases). This CDR3 has 14 amino acids. V lost 6 bases to trimming and J lost 5 bases, with 13 bases between them. CDR1 is MNHEY, CDR2 SVGAGI, per germline. The CDR3, as DNA: TGTGCCAGCAGGGAACGGGGGGAAAATGAAAAACTGTTTTTT. Its protein is CASRERGENEKLFF.

This clone was detected only a few times. The rearrangement uses TRBV16 and TRBJ2-3, with TRBD1 identical over 8 bases. V lost 4 bases, J lost 5 bases, and 8 bases stayed unmatched. CDR1 is KGHSY, CDR2 FQNENV, per germline. The CDR3 contains 15 residues. CDR3 DNA sequence: TGTGCCAGCAGCCCCCCAGGGGGCTGGAGAGATACGCAGTATTTT. It yields the protein CASSPPGGWRDTQYF.

This clone came up once. The genes are TRBV20-1 and TRBJ1-2; 8 nucleotides match TRBD1. The CDR3 has 9 residues. Germline CDR1 DFQATT, CDR2 SNEGSKA (reference sequence). This CDR3 reads CRAGGHYTF. The CDR3 DNA sequence: TGCAGGGCAGGGGGCCACTACACCTTC.

With regard to this clone: Sequence at one end of the junction differs from germline and may be a read error. The chain joins TRBV11-1 to TRBJ2-5, with TRBD2 matching 8 bases. The CDR3 is 14 amino acids. From germline, CDR1 is SGHAT and CDR2 FQDESV (reference sequence). The CDR3, as DNA: TGTGCCAGCAGCATAGCGGGGCTACAAGAGACCCAGTACTTC. This gives the protein CASSIAGLQETQYF.

The chain recombines TRBV28 with TRBJ1-5, with 9 bases that match TRBD1. With V trimmed by 5 bases and J by 5 bases, 19 bases remained unmatched. Germline loops: CDR1 MDHEN, CDR2 SYDVKM. The CDR3 consists of 19 residues. The CDR3 DNA reads as TGTGCCAGCAGTAGCACGAATCAATGGACAGGGGACGTTTATCAGCCCCAGCATTTT. This gives the protein CASSSTNQWTGDVYQPQHF. Supplemented by reference TRBV28 and TRBJ1-5, the full variable domain reads DVKVTQSSRYLVKRTGEKVFLECVQDMDHENMFWYRQDPGLGLRLIYFSYDVKMKEKGDIPEGYSVSREKKERFSLILESASTNQTSMYLCASSSTNQWTGDVYQPQHFGDGTRLSIL.

The chain recombines TRBV11-2 with TRBJ2-5; 8 bases line up with TRBD2. CDR3 size: 14 residues. V lost 5 bases and J lost 3; bases outside the gene matches: 5. Germline V gene sequence: CDR1 SGHAT, CDR2 FQNNGV. CDR3 sequence (DNA): TGTGCCAGCAGCCGAGCGGGGGTAGAAGAGACCCAGTACTTC. This encodes CASSRAGVEETQYF.

This chain connects TRBV2 to TRBJ1-5, with D possibly TRBD1 on 6 matching bases. Germline V gene sequence: CDR1 SNHLY, CDR2 FYNNEI. This CDR3 contains 13 residues. Trimming removed 5 bases at V and 4 bases at J, with 9 bases between. DNA for the CDR3: TGTGCCAGCAGTTTACAGGGAAATCAGCCCCAGCATTTT. Encoded protein: CASSLQGNQPQHF.

This chain connects TRBV7-8 to TRBJ1-5; TRBD1 matches 9 bases. Losses at the gene ends were 7 bases for V and 4 bases for J; bases not matched to a gene: 14. In germline, CDR1 is SGHVS, CDR2 FQNEAQ. CDR3 length: 17 amino acids. CDR3 region: CASTDTSPGTGNQPQHF. CDR3 sequence (DNA): TGTGCCAGCACCGATACTAGCCCCGGGACAGGGAATCAGCCCCAGCATTTT.

This clone was observed a single time. CDR3 amino acids: CASSLGQATQIYPPIYGYTF. The CDR3 region has the DNA TGTGCCAGTAGTCTGGGACAGGCTACCCAGATTTATCCACCCATCTATGGCTACACCTTC. The chain has TRBV19 and TRBJ1-2; 8 bases align to TRBD1. The CDR3 is 20 amino acids. V was pared by 5 bases and J by 4 bases, with 24 bases of the junction left unmatched. Germline V gene data show CDR1 as LNHDA and CDR2 as SQIVND (reference sequence).

This clone was seen a handful of times. The gene calls are TRBV5-1 and TRBJ2-1, with D tentatively TRBD1 (6 bases). This CDR3 has 14 residues. CDR1 SGHRS and CDR2 YFSETQ come from the germline V gene. V lost 0 bases and J lost 6, with 10 bases in between. The CDR3 loop is CASSLGQASNEQFF. In DNA, the CDR3 is TGCGCCAGCAGCTTGGGACAGGCTTCCAATGAGCAGTTCTTC.

The gene calls are TRBV19 and TRBJ1-1; D not resolved. The CDR3 is 14 residues long. V lost 7 bases, J lost 3 bases, and 15 bases lay in between. Looked up from germline, CDR1 is LNHDA and CDR2 is SQIVND (reference sequence). In nucleotides, the CDR3 is TGTGCCAGTAACAGCCTCGCGAAGGACACTGAAGCTTTCTTT. Translating it yields CASNSLAKDTEAFF.

This chain uses TRBV28 with TRBJ2-1; D not resolved. Trimming left V 1 base short and J 3 bases short, with 7 bases between. Per the germline V gene, CDR1 is MDHEN and CDR2 is SYDVKM. The CDR3 is 14 amino acids. The CDR3: CASSLFTVYNEQFF. The CDR3 DNA reads TGTGCCAGCAGTTTATTTACTGTCTACAATGAGCAGTTCTTC.

V is TRBV4-2 and J is TRBJ2-5; D is perhaps TRBD2 (7 bases). CDR3 length equals 16 residues. The V end was cut by 1 base, the J end by 1 base, with 13 bases between. Germline lookup yields CDR1 LGHNA and CDR2 YNFKEQ. The CDR3 nucleotides are TGTGCCAGCAGCCAAGGAATGCGGGGGCCCCAAGAGACCCAGTACTTC. Translating gives CASSQGMRGPQETQYF.

This clone was observed a single time. The rearrangement joins TRBV11-2 to TRBJ2-7, with 8 bases lining up with TRBD1. Germline V gene sequence: CDR1 SGHAT, CDR2 FQNNGV. V dropped 5 bases and J dropped 3; count of bases not matched to a gene: 6. This CDR3 spans 14 amino acids. In DNA, the CDR3 is TGTGCCAGCAGCCCCGGGACAGGCAACTACGAGCAGTACTTC. This codes for CASSPGTGNYEQYF.

J is TRBJ1-1 and V is TRBV7-6; TRBD1 is a possible D gene (5 bases). The CDR3 loop spans 14 amino acids. The germline CDR1 and CDR2 sequences are SGHVS and FNYEAQ. V was trimmed by 5 bases and J by 1 base, leaving 11 bases between them. The CDR3 DNA reads as TGTGCCAGCAGCCTCTCGGGGGGGAACACTGAAGCTTTCTTT. Its protein is CASSLSGGNTEAFF.

The chain employs TRBV2 and TRBJ1-4; maybe TRBD1 (6 bases). Germline assignment: CDR1 SNHLY and CDR2 FYNNEI. The CDR3 is made up of 15 amino acids. The ends were cut back, 5 bases at V and 8 bases at J, with 18 bases in the middle. The CDR3 region is CASSQTGKRNEKLFF. The CDR3 coding sequence is TGTGCCAGCAGTCAAACAGGGAAAAGGAACGAAAAACTGTTTTTT.

V is TRBV6-5 and J is TRBJ1-2; 9 positions agree with TRBD1. Germline lookup yields CDR1 MNHEY and CDR2 SVGAGI. The CDR3 spans 14 residues. J was trimmed by 4 bases and V by 6 bases; bases with no gene match: 6. Here the CDR3 reads CASRGQGWSYGYTF. Written as DNA, the CDR3 is TGTGCCAGCAGGGGACAGGGCTGGAGCTATGGCTACACCTTC.

The gene calls are TRBV27 and TRBJ1-5, with D tentatively TRBD1 (6 bases). This CDR3 region has 15 residues. Germline V lookup: CDR1 MNHEY, CDR2 SMNVEV (reference sequence). V shed 5 bases and J shed 7 bases, with 18 bases lying between them. The CDR3 reads CASSPSAGGGQPQHF. The DNA for the CDR3 is TGTGCCAGCAGTCCGTCCGCGGGGGGCGGACAGCCCCAGCATTTT.

This rearrangement joins TRBV29-1 to TRBJ1-2; perhaps TRBD1 as D (6 bases). Germline CDR1 SQVTM, CDR2 ANQGSEA. The V end was cut by 6 bases, the J end by 3 bases, with 20 bases between. This CDR3 has 15 amino acids. CDR3 sequence: CSVGAGAGADYGYTF. In nucleotides, the CDR3 is TGCAGCGTAGGGGCAGGGGCGGGCGCTGACTATGGCTACACCTTC. The full variable domain, with the rest looked up from reference TRBV29-1 and TRBJ1-2, is SAVISQKPSRDICQRGTSLTIQCQVDSQVTMMFWYRQQPGQSLTLIATANQGSEATYESGFVIDKFPISRPNLTFSTLTVSNMSPEDSSIYLCSVGAGAGADYGYTFGSGTRLTVV.

DNA of the CDR3: TGTGCCAGCAGCTTAACCCGGACAGGATCTGGCTACACCTTC. Its protein product is CASSLTRTGSGYTF. V gene TRBV11-2 combines with J gene TRBJ1-2; 7 bases fit TRBD1. After removal of 2 bases from V and 7 bases from J, the junction contained 7 bases not matched to a gene. The CDR3 is made up of 14 amino acids. Germline V gives CDR1 SGHAT, CDR2 FQNNGV.

This clone is a singleton in its sample. The chain links TRBV13 to TRBJ2-3, with 9 bases fitting TRBD2. Per the germline V gene, CDR1 is PRHDT and CDR2 is FYEKMQ (reference sequence). The V gene end was trimmed by 2 bases and the J gene end by 0 bases; junction bases not matched to a gene: 9. The CDR3 extends over 18 amino acids. The CDR3 sequence is CASSLRREGRGSTDTQYF. The CDR3, as DNA: TGTGCCAGCAGCTTAAGGCGGGAGGGCCGAGGGAGCACAGATACGCAGTATTTT.

The chain uses TRBV4-1 and TRBJ2-2; D is possibly TRBD2 (5 bases). CDR3 size: 15 residues. The germline V and J ends were trimmed by 1 base and 3 bases, with 9 bases remaining between them. The V gene's germline CDR1 is MGHRA and CDR2 YSYEKL. CDR3 coding DNA: TGCGCCAGCAGCCAAGTCTGGGGAGACACCGGGGAGCTGTTTTTT. This gives the protein CASSQVWGDTGELFF.